The clone carrying this T cell receptor beta chain occurred many times. Its matching antigen is unknown. This sample is part of a study of metastatic and nonmetastatic thyroid tumors. Study context: Across blood and tumor or nodule tissue, repertoires from malignant and benign thyroid patients were compared with one another. Whole-study findings and limits: Significantly higher TCR beta diversity was reportedly seen in malignant thyroid tumors than benign nodules, in blood and tumor.

The entire patient cohort was treatment-naive prior to thyroid surgery. Germline V lookup: CDR1 LGHDT, CDR2 YNNKEL (reference sequence). The CDR3 has 13 residues. V was clipped by 1 base and J by 8 bases, with 11 bases between them. Original analysis: A distant-metastasis classifier for papillary thyroid cancer was built using CDR3 differences across clinicopathological groups. TCRdb recomputed clones from the PCR reads via MiXCR. These V and J calls rely on TCRdb rather than the paper's analysis. Of around 41,000 clones listed, more than 3% are singletons. The sequenced material came from blood. The sequence was collected from a female donor with papillary thyroid cancer or a benign thyroid nodule (not recorded which). Some clones in this sample may be carry-over from other donors' samples. This chain connects TRBV3-1 to TRBJ1-2, with no clear D. The CDR3 is CASSQVLMGGYTF. The CDR3 DNA reads as TGTGCCAGCAGCCAAGTACTTATGGGGGGCTACACCTTC. Variable domain in full (rest from reference TRBV3-1 and TRBJ1-2): DTAVSQTPKYLVTQMGNDKSIKCEQNLGHDTMYWYKQDSKKFLKIMFSYNNKELIINETVPNRFSPKSPDKAHLNLHINSLELGDSAVYFCASSQVLMGGYTFGSGTRLTVV.